This TCR beta chain was identified during a study of Graves' ophthalmopathy and Graves' hyperthyroidism. Study-level points and caveats: Prediction of ophthalmopathy progression reached about 71% sensitivity and approximately 74% specificity.

Germline assignment: CDR1 SNHLY and CDR2 FYNNEI. The CDR3 has 12 residues. The V end was cut by 5 bases, the J end by 4 bases, with 8 bases between. RNA transcripts yielded amplified TCR beta CDR3 regions. The first round was an RT-PCR with HTBI primers, and the second round was a multiplex PCR. TCRdb used MiXCR to reprocess the multiplex PCR reads, holding one entry per CDR3 protein. The data show approximately 1.2 million distinct CDR3 sequences, with 35% to 40% seen just once and around 10% held by the top ten. A few counts support this clonotype. Its matching antigen is unknown. This chain uses TRBV2 with TRBJ1-1, with D hard to call. The receptor was derived from an adult man with Graves' hyperthyroidism. The sequenced sample was peripheral blood or thyroid tissue (not recorded which). CDR3 sequence: CASSFRPTEAFF. Written as DNA, the CDR3 is TGTGCCAGCAGTTTCCGACCCACTGAAGCTTTCTTT.